This is a list of T cell receptor beta chains from one sample in a study of control samples from healthy donors and cancer patients. Clones were sequenced by immunoSEQ multiplex PCR, and TCRdb holds only the in-frame ones, with some missing. The sample holds about 160,000 clones; about 94% are singletons and the top ten take 8.5%. Specimen: blood. Receptors originate from a woman aged 35 to 49 in good health. Each CDR3 is given with its conserved first and last residue. The D gene is left open where the match is weak. For some rows the clone size is stated as once, few or many, or as a class when expanded; others skip it.

j_call | clone_size | v_call | d_call | cdr3_aa | cdr3_nt
TRBJ2-1 | - | TRBV19 | - | CASSGWGYNEQFF | TGTGCCAGCAGCGGATGGGGATACAATGAGCAGTTCTTC
TRBJ2-7 | - | TRBV5-5 | - | CASSLGGATYEQYF | TGTGCCAGCAGCTTGGGGGGGGCCACCTACGAGCAGTACTTC
TRBJ1-2 | - | TRBV7-2 | - | CATVGRHGYTF | TGTGCCACCGTGGGTAGGCATGGCTACACCTTC
TRBJ2-7 | - | TRBV12-3/TRBV12-4 | - | CASSPSRGEQYF | TGTGCCAGCAGCCCGTCGCGGGGAGAGCAGTACTTC
TRBJ1-4 | - | TRBV5-1 | TRBD1 | CASSLTGTEKLFF | TGCGCCAGCAGCCTGACAGGGACTGAAAAACTGTTTTTT
TRBJ1-5 | - | TRBV7-8 | TRBD1 | CASSLFGQGVSQPQHF | TGTGCCAGCAGCTTATTCGGCCAGGGGGTTAGTCAGCCCCAGCATTTT
TRBJ2-1 | - | TRBV24-1 | TRBD1 | CATSDAGTGLENEQFF | TGTGCCACCAGTGACGCCGGGACAGGGTTGGAGAATGAGCAGTTCTTC
TRBJ1-6 | - | TRBV12-2 | - | CASRFILLAPGQGGSPLHF | TGTGCAAGTCGCTTTATCCTTCTAGCGCCGGGACAGGGAGGTTCACCCCTCCACTTT
TRBJ2-5 | - | TRBV5-4 | TRBD1 | CASSLPGDRVGETQYF | TGTGCCAGCAGCCTCCCCGGGGACAGGGTCGGGGAGACCCAGTACTTC
TRBJ1-2 | few | TRBV6-1 | TRBD1 | CASSEAVPGTAKPNYGYTF | TGTGCCAGCAGTGAAGCGGTCCCTGGGACAGCGAAACCTAACTATGGCTACACCTTC
TRBJ2-4 | - | TRBV19 | - | CASSIESSGLKVNIQYF | TGTGCCAGTAGTATAGAGTCCTCGGGACTCAAAGTAAACATTCAGTACTTC
TRBJ2-5 | - | TRBV3-1/TRBV3-2 | TRBD2 | CASSQDKLAGRQETQYF | TGTGCCAGCAGCCAAGATAAACTAGCGGGGCGCCAAGAGACCCAGTACTTC
TRBJ1-2 | few | TRBV3-1/TRBV3-2 | TRBD1 | CASSHRGSGYTF | TGTGCCAGCAGCCACAGGGGGTCCGGCTACACCTTC
TRBJ1-2 | - | TRBV5-1 | - | CASSWVGSGGVGSSYGYTF | TGCGCCAGCAGCTGGGTTGGTTCGGGCGGAGTTGGTTCTAGCTATGGCTACACCTTC
TRBJ2-1 | once | TRBV5-5 | - | CASSLGGWSYNEQFF | TGTGCCAGCAGCTTGGGGGGTTGGTCCTACAATGAGCAGTTCTTC
TRBJ2-7 | - | TRBV5-6 | - | CASSMPGIPRWEQYF | TGTGCCAGCAGCATGCCCGGGATACCACGGTGGGAGCAGTACTTC
TRBJ1-4 | - | TRBV5-1 | - | CASSLERGADEKLFF | TGCGCCAGCAGCTTGGAGAGGGGGGCAGATGAAAAACTGTTTTTT
TRBJ1-2 | - | TRBV5-1 | - | CASSEGNRFGGGAYGYTF | TGCGCCAGCAGCGAGGGAAACAGGTTCGGAGGGGGGGCCTATGGCTACACCTTC
TRBJ2-7 | - | TRBV5-1 | - | CASSLVQGSYEQYF | TGCGCCAGCAGCTTGGTGCAGGGCTCCTACGAGCAGTACTTC
TRBJ1-1 | - | TRBV6-1 | TRBD1 | CASSEGRGQGDIENTEAFF | TGTGCCAGCAGTGAAGGAAGAGGACAGGGAGACATAGAGAACACTGAAGCTTTCTTT
TRBJ2-3 | - | TRBV5-1 | - | CASSPEVMGASTDTQYF | TGCGCCAGCAGCCCGGAAGTAATGGGCGCCAGCACAGATACGCAGTATTTT
TRBJ2-1 | once | TRBV24-1 | - | CATSPGSYNEQFF | TGTGCCACCAGTCCCGGCTCCTACAATGAGCAGTTCTTC
TRBJ2-7 | - | TRBV10-3 | - | CATRGTLQRVEQYF | TGTGCCACCAGAGGGACCCTTCAACGGGTGGAGCAGTACTTC
TRBJ2-2 | - | TRBV4-1 | - | CASSRTQVSNTGELFF | TGCGCCAGCAGCCGTACACAGGTATCGAACACCGGGGAGCTGTTTTTT
TRBJ2-1 | - | TRBV14 | TRBD2 | CASSLGLAGRGYNEQFF | TGTGCCAGCAGCCTGGGACTAGCGGGAAGAGGCTACAATGAGCAGTTCTTC
TRBJ1-2 | - | TRBV5-6 | - | CASSLGPSNYGYTF | TGTGCCAGCAGCTTAGGGCCTTCTAACTATGGCTACACCTTC
TRBJ2-5 | - | TRBV27 | - | CASSLRVAQETQYF | TGTGCCAGCAGTTTAAGGGTTGCCCAAGAGACCCAGTACTTC
TRBJ1-3 | - | TRBV4-3 | - | CASSQDPAGTLRNTIYF | TGCGCCAGCAGCCAAGATCCCGCCGGGACTTTACGAAACACCATATATTTT
TRBJ1-2 | - | TRBV10-3 | - | CAISEWIRRAGFYGYTF | TGTGCCATCAGTGAGTGGATAAGACGTGCGGGTTTCTATGGCTACACCTTC
TRBJ2-1 | - | TRBV18 | - | CASSPFYNRALGDEQFF | TGTGCCAGCTCACCTTTCTATAACCGGGCCCTGGGAGATGAGCAGTTCTTC
TRBJ2-1 | - | TRBV5-4 | - | CASSPGGGSSYNEQFF | TGTGCCAGCAGCCCGGGGGGCGGGAGCTCCTACAATGAGCAGTTCTTC
TRBJ2-6 | - | TRBV11-2 | - | CASSLETGPVWANVLTF | TGTGCCAGCAGCTTAGAAACAGGCCCGGTTTGGGCCAACGTCCTGACTTTC
TRBJ1-1 | - | TRBV5-1 | - | CASSPGTSFTEAFF | TGCGCCAGCAGCCCCGGGACATCTTTTACTGAAGCTTTCTTT
TRBJ1-5 | - | TRBV27 | - | CASSFSGTYQPQHF | TGTGCCAGCAGTTTCTCAGGGACCTATCAGCCCCAGCATTTT
TRBJ2-7 | - | TRBV12-5 | TRBD1 | CASGPTGGIEQYF | TGTGCTAGTGGTCCTACAGGGGGCATCGAGCAGTACTTC
TRBJ1-2 | - | TRBV9 | - | CASSVQTGGPYGYTF | TGTGCCAGCAGCGTACAAACAGGTGGGCCGTATGGCTACACCTTC
TRBJ1-3 | - | TRBV4-1 | - | CASSQVGTNSGNTIYF | TGCGCCAGCAGCCAAGTAGGAACCAACTCTGGAAACACCATATATTTT
TRBJ2-7 | - | TRBV27 | - | CASSLRPASYEQYF | TGTGCCAGCAGTTTACGTCCAGCTTCCTACGAGCAGTACTTC
TRBJ1-2 | once | TRBV4-3 | - | CASSQDRSRGAYYGYTF | TGCGCCAGCAGCCAAGATAGGTCTAGGGGCGCGTACTATGGCTACACCTTC
TRBJ1-4 | few | TRBV29-1 | - | CSVEGGGAFNEKLFF | TGCAGCGTTGAAGGTGGGGGGGCTTTTAATGAAAAACTGTTTTTT
TRBJ1-5 | once | TRBV5-1 | TRBD1 | CASSLEGQDQPQHF | TGCGCCAGCAGCTTGGAGGGACAGGATCAGCCCCAGCATTTT
TRBJ2-1 | - | TRBV4-1 | - | CASSQGNRAPYNEQFF | TGCGCCAGCAGCCAGGGTAACCGGGCCCCCTACAATGAGCAGTTCTTC
TRBJ1-2 | - | TRBV7-2 | TRBD1 | CASSPRTGRTDGYTF | TGTGCCAGCAGCCCCCGGACAGGGAGAACAGATGGCTACACCTTC
TRBJ1-6 | - | TRBV30 | - | CAWSVGGPPLHF | TGTGCCTGGAGTGTGGGGGGACCACCCCTCCACTTT
TRBJ1-1 | - | TRBV6-6 | TRBD1 | CASSGNRGGTEAFF | TGTGCCAGCAGTGGAAACAGGGGGGGGACTGAAGCCTTCTTT
TRBJ1-6 | once | TRBV5-5 | TRBD1 | CASRRDRGNSPLHF | TGTGCCAGCAGAAGGGACAGGGGAAATTCACCCCTCCACTTT